The sequence of this T cell receptor beta chain was determined in a study of T cell changes during pregnancy in multiple sclerosis. Clones were sequenced by immunoSEQ multiplex PCR, and TCRdb holds only the in-frame ones, with some missing. Altogether tens of thousands of clones are present, 92% being singletons, with the ten largest covering over 1.3%. The sequenced sample was peripheral blood, obtained after pregnancy. The TCR originated in a female donor with multiple sclerosis, enrolled in a pregnancy study.

CDR3 amino acids: CASSEHALAGVYNEQFF. CDR3 nucleotide sequence: TGTGCCAGCAGTGAACACGCACTAGCTGGGGTTTACAATGAGCAGTTCTTC. The chain combines TRBV6-1 with TRBJ2-1; a possible D gene is TRBD2 (6 bases). V was cut by 2 bases and J by 4 bases, with 18 bases left in between. The germline gives CDR1 MNHNS, CDR2 SASEGT. The CDR3 has 17 residues.